A single sample is the source of the 18 T cell receptor beta chains below, sequenced in a study of blood T cell repertoires in COVID-19. Assay used: immunoSEQ multiplex PCR; TCRdb lists only in-frame clones, some missing. The sample records 200,000 to 250,000 clones, about 86% being singletons. The sequencing input was PBMCs or T cells enriched from blood (not recorded which). Receptors originate from a woman aged 45-60 years with acute COVID-19.

This clone was counted a few times. The same CDR3 arises from other DNA sequences in this sample as well. The gene calls are TRBV7-6 and TRBJ2-3; 13 bases line up with TRBD2. The CDR3 contains 17 residues. The trim removed 5 bases at V and 0 bases at J, leaving 5 bases unmatched. Germline values: CDR1 SGHVS, CDR2 FNYEAQ. In DNA form, the CDR3 reads TGTGCCAGCAGCCCACTAGCGGGAGGGACTAGCACAGATACGCAGTATTTT. Amino acids: CASSPLAGGTSTDTQYF.

The chain has TRBV5-1 and TRBJ2-1; TRBD1 agrees at 10 bases. The CDR3 is 16 amino acids. The V gene end was trimmed by 3 bases and the J gene end by 4 bases; junction bases not matched to a gene: 7. Germline CDR1 and CDR2: SGHRS and YFSETQ. The CDR3 protein is CASSSLRDRGYNEQFF. CDR3 DNA sequence: TGCGCCAGCAGCTCCCTCCGGGACAGGGGATACAATGAGCAGTTCTTC.

The rearrangement joins TRBV4-2 to TRBJ2-7; 7 positions match TRBD2. Trimming at V came to 0 bases and at J to 2 bases, leaving 4 bases not matched to a gene. The germline gives CDR1 LGHNA, CDR2 YNFKEQ. The CDR3 runs to 15 residues. The CDR3 spells CASSQDGAGPYEQYF. The CDR3 DNA sequence: TGTGCCAGCAGCCAAGACGGAGCGGGACCCTACGAGCAGTACTTC.

J is TRBJ1-1 and V is TRBV23-1; D is perhaps TRBD1 (5 bases). TRBV23-1 belongs to the ORF category, with a function that is uncertain. Trimming took off 3 bases at V and 0 bases at J, with 14 bases between the two ends. CDR3 length: 16 residues. The CDR3 sequence: CASSQEQQEMNTEAFF. The CDR3 region has the DNA TGCGCCAGCAGTCAGGAACAACAGGAGATGAACACTGAAGCTTTCTTT.

This chain links TRBV5-8 with TRBJ2-7, with 8 bases identical to TRBD1. Germline V gives CDR1 SGHTS, CDR2 YDEGEE. Trimming removed 4 bases from V and 3 bases from J; junction bases left unmatched: 3. This CDR3 has 13 residues. This CDR3 reads CASSRDRNYEQYF. CDR3 bases: TGTGCCAGCAGCCGGGACAGGAACTACGAGCAGTACTTC.

This chain joins TRBV3-1 (or the pseudogene TRBV3-2) and TRBJ2-2; 7 bases agree with TRBD2. Unmatched junction bases numbered 17, after V lost 4 bases and J lost 0 bases. CDR3 size: 20 residues. CDR1 is LGHDT and CDR2 is YNNKEL in the germline V gene (reference sequence). DNA for the CDR3: TGTGCCAGCAGCCCCCAGGTGGTAGCGGGCCACCCCTCGAACACCGGGGAGCTGTTTTTT. Its protein product is CASSPQVVAGHPSNTGELFF.

CDR3 sequence reads: CASSVGTGRADTQYF. CDR3 bases: TGTGCCAGCAGCGTCGGGACAGGGAGGGCAGATACGCAGTATTTT. The chain is built from TRBV5-6 and TRBJ2-3; 9 nucleotides match TRBD1. The germline gives CDR1 SGHDT, CDR2 YYEEEE. V lost 4 bases and J lost 4; bases outside the gene matches: 7. The CDR3 contains 15 residues.

This clone came up once. The gene calls are TRBV6-5 and TRBJ2-7; 9 bases line up with TRBD2. V was clipped by 0 bases and J by 4 bases; unmatched bases: 4. The CDR3 extends over 15 amino acids. Germline V CDR1 and CDR2: MNHEY, SVGAGI. Written as DNA, the CDR3 is TGTGCCAGCAGTTACTCTGTTAGCGGGAGTTACGAGCAGTACTTC. Translating gives CASSYSVSGSYEQYF.

The chain links TRBV28 to TRBJ2-1, with TRBD1 matching over 11 bases. J gave up 14 bases and V 3 bases, and 15 bases lay outside the gene matches. The CDR3 is made up of 16 amino acids. Germline V gene lookup returns CDR1 MDHEN and CDR2 SYDVKM. DNA for the CDR3: TGTGCCAGCAGTTTGGGGGGACAGGGGGTCCTCCTTCCCAAGTTCTTC. Translation gives CASSLGGQGVLLPKFF. The variable domain in full, completed from reference TRBV28 and TRBJ2-1, reads DVKVTQSSRYLVKRTGEKVFLECVQDMDHENMFWYRQDPGLGLRLIYFSYDVKMKEKGDIPEGYSVSREKKERFSLILESASTNQTSMYLCASSLGGQGVLLPKFFGPGTRLTVL.

The rearrangement links TRBV28 to TRBJ2-3; TRBD2 matches 9 bases. The CDR3 is 17 residues long. CDR1 and CDR2 from the germline V gene are MDHEN and SYDVKM. With 5 bases clipped from V and 3 bases from J, the junction kept 12 bases outside the gene matches. Here the CDR3 reads CASSKTLLAGRTDTQYF. CDR3 DNA sequence: TGTGCCAGCAGTAAAACCCTCCTAGCGGGAAGAACAGATACGCAGTATTTT.

The chain couples TRBV4-2 to TRBJ1-2; possible D gene TRBD1, 6 bases. V lost 2 bases, J lost 5 bases, and 12 bases lay in between. The CDR3 loop spans 14 amino acids. From germline, CDR1 is LGHNA and CDR2 YNFKEQ. CDR3: CASSQRQQGYGYTF. CDR3 bases: TGTGCCAGCAGCCAACGACAGCAGGGGTATGGCTACACCTTC.

The rearrangement uses TRBV19 and TRBJ2-5; 7 bases align to TRBD2. Losses at the gene ends were 5 bases for V and 4 bases for J; bases not matched to a gene: 4. Per germline, CDR1 LNHDA and CDR2 SQIVND (reference sequence). The CDR3 runs to 13 residues. In DNA, the CDR3 is TGTGCCAGTAGTCAAGGGAGGGTAGAGACCCAGTACTTC. Amino acids: CASSQGRVETQYF.

V and J are TRBV5-1 and TRBJ1-4; 8 nucleotides align to TRBD1. The V segment lost 7 bases and the J segment 3 bases; nucleotides outside the gene matches: 8. This CDR3 has 15 residues. Looked up from germline, CDR1 is SGHRS and CDR2 is YFSETQ. For the CDR3, the DNA is TGCGCCAGCGGCCAACAGGGACAGGCTAATGAAAAACTGTTTTTT. Amino acid sequence: CASGQQGQANEKLFF.

The V gene is TRBV19, the J gene TRBJ1-1; D remains ambiguous. Germline-derived CDR1 and CDR2 are LNHDA and SQIVND (reference sequence). This CDR3 contains 13 residues. V was trimmed by 5 bases and J by 1 base, leaving 8 bases between them. In DNA form, the CDR3 reads TGTGCCAGTAGTGTGACTCAGAACACTGAAGCTTTCTTT. This codes for CASSVTQNTEAFF.

The chain has TRBV6-5 and TRBJ2-7; no clear D gene. V was shortened by 2 bases and J by 2 bases, with 10 bases between the two germline ends. Germline CDR1 is MNHEY and CDR2 is SVGAGI. CDR3 size: 14 residues. The CDR3 sequence is CASSYSGQTYEQYF. The CDR3 region has the DNA TGTGCCAGCAGTTACAGTGGGCAAACCTACGAGCAGTACTTC.

The CDR3 sequence: CASSRAGGPWNEQFF. CDR3 DNA sequence: TGCGCCAGCAGCCGAGCGGGAGGGCCCTGGAATGAGCAGTTCTTC. This rearrangement joins TRBV5-1 to TRBJ2-1; 10 bases align to TRBD2. This CDR3 spans 15 amino acids. Germline lookup yields CDR1 SGHRS and CDR2 YFSETQ. J was trimmed by 7 bases and V by 4 bases; bases with no gene match: 8.

The gene calls are TRBV28 and TRBJ1-5; the match to TRBD1 covers 11 bases. CDR3 length: 14 amino acids. Germline V gene data show CDR1 as MDHEN and CDR2 as SYDVKM. The junction had 2 bases not matched to a gene; V was cut back by 3 bases and J by 7 bases. The CDR3 protein is CASSFGTGGQPQHF. In DNA, the CDR3 is TGTGCCAGCAGTTTCGGGACAGGGGGGCAGCCCCAGCATTTT. The entire variable domain, with the rest obtained from reference TRBV28 and TRBJ1-5, is as follows: DVKVTQSSRYLVKRTGEKVFLECVQDMDHENMFWYRQDPGLGLRLIYFSYDVKMKEKGDIPEGYSVSREKKERFSLILESASTNQTSMYLCASSFGTGGQPQHFGDGTRLSIL.

The chain recombines TRBV5-1 with TRBJ2-7, with 8 bases aligning to TRBD1. CDR1 is SGHRS, CDR2 YFSETQ, per germline. Trimming cost V 0 bases and J 7 bases; bases outside gene matches: 9. The CDR3 runs to 15 residues. Here the CDR3 DNA reads TGCGCCAGCAGCTTGGCGGGACAGGCGTGGGGGGAGCAGTACTTC. Amino acids: CASSLAGQAWGEQYF.